The sequence of this TCR beta chain was determined in a study of blood T cell repertoires in COVID-19. The repertoire was sequenced with immunoSEQ multiplex PCR; TCRdb's copy has only in-frame clones and lacks some. The table records over 300,000 clones, 86% of them present only once. Germline CDR1 reads MNHEY; CDR2 reads SMNVEV (reference sequence). This CDR3 contains 13 residues. V dropped 6 bases and J dropped 6 bases, with 14 bases sitting between them. The clonotype was recovered from a woman aged 18-35 years who had recovered from COVID-19. The sample comprised PBMCs or T cells enriched from blood (not recorded which). J is TRBJ1-2 and V is TRBV27; no definite D call. Here the CDR3 reads CASRPQTSDGYTF. For the CDR3, the DNA is TGTGCCAGCAGACCACAGACCTCGGATGGCTACACCTTC.